This T cell receptor beta chain came from a study of cytomegalovirus exposure and HLA in healthy donors. Notes on the study in general: The study found most TCR sequences rare, yet found some public TCRs in many donors. In a later analysis, first-cohort TCR clusters were found to tend to co-occur in the 120 or so validation repertoires. It was reportedly the case that the classifier diagnosed cytomegalovirus status with high specificity and sensitivity.

TCRdb's copy holds only in-frame clones and misses some; the assay was immunoSEQ multiplex PCR. Here the sample spans 60,000 to 85,000 clones, over 85% being singletons. Concerning this clone itself: Antigen unknown.

The specimen was PBMCs. This receptor was obtained from a man younger than 30 in good health and CMV-seropositive.

The CDR3 loop reads CAIRPSAGTGDDEQYF. CDR3 nucleotide sequence: TGTGCCATCAGGCCCTCCGCCGGGACAGGGGACGACGAGCAGTACTTC. The gene calls are TRBV10-3 and TRBJ2-7; 10 bases map to TRBD1. The CDR3 covers 16 residues. Per the germline V gene, CDR1 is ENHRY and CDR2 is SYGVKD. Trimming cost V 6 bases and J 5 bases; bases outside gene matches: 13.